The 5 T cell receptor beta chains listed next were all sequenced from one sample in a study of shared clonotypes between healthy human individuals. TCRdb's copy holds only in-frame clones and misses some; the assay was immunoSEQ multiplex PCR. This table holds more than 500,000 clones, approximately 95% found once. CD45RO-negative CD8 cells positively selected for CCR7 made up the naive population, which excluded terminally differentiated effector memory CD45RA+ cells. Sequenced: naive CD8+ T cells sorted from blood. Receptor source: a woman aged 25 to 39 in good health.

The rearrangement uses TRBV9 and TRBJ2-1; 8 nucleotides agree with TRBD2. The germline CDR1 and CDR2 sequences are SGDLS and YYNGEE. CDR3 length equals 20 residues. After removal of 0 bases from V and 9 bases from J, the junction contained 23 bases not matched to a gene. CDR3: CASSVELGGVLSGINTEQFF. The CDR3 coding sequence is TGTGCCAGCAGCGTAGAGTTAGGGGGAGTCCTTAGCGGGATTAACACTGAGCAGTTCTTC.

CDR3 amino acids: CAWRDLAGGQQYF. The CDR3 DNA is TGTGCCTGGAGAGACCTAGCGGGAGGCCAGCAGTACTTC. The rearrangement links TRBV30 to TRBJ2-7; 11 bases are shared with TRBD2. Trimming took 3 bases from V and 8 from J; bases not matched to a gene: 6. The CDR3 length is 13 residues. Germline values: CDR1 GTSNPN, CDR2 SVGIG (reference sequence).

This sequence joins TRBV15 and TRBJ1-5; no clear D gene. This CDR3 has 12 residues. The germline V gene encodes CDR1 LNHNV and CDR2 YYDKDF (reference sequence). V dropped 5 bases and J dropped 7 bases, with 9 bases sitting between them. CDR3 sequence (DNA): TGTGCCACCAGCTCGGTGTTGCAGCCCCAGCATTTT. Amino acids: CATSSVLQPQHF.

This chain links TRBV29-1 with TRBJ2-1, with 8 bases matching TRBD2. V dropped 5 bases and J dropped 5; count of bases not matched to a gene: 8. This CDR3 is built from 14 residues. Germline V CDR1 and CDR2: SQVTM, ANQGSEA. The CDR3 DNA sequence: TGCAGCGTTTCGGGAGGGATTATGAACAATGAGCAGTTCTTC. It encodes CSVSGGIMNNEQFF.

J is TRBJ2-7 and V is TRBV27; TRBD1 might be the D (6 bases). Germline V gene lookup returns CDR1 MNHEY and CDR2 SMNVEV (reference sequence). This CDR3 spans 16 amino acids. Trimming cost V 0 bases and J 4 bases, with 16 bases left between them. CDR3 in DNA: TGTGCCAGCAGTTTATCGGTAGGACAGATTAGATACGAGCAGTACTTC. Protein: CASSLSVGQIRYEQYF.